This T cell receptor beta chain was sequenced during a study of T cell responses to AZD1222 COVID-19 vaccine. Study findings and constraints: Baseline seropositivity occurred in only six or seven AZD1222 recipients. The span of vaccine-associated CD4 TCRs extended across spike, with dominance at 160-218 and 743-854. Nearly half of spike-specific TCRs reportedly target variant regions that are unmutated in the B.1.351 and B.1.1.7 variants.

This table comes from immunoSEQ multiplex PCR, and its TCRdb copy is limited to in-frame clones, with some not included. The data show some 130,000 clones, roughly 90% seen once. Concerning this clone: The antigen is unknown.

The V gene lost 6 bases and the J gene lost 1 base, with 16 bases spanning the gap. CDR3 length: 15 amino acids. Germline assignment: CDR1 MNHEY and CDR2 SVGAGI. The chain has TRBV6-5 and TRBJ2-7, with D possibly being TRBD1 (7 bases). This specimen consisted of peripheral blood, obtained 28 days after the second AZD1222 dose. This receptor was taken from an adult who received the AZD1222 COVID-19 vaccine. CDR3 sequence: CASRAGQSTSYEQYF. The CDR3 DNA sequence: TGTGCCAGCAGGGCGGGACAGTCTACTTCCTACGAGCAGTACTTC.